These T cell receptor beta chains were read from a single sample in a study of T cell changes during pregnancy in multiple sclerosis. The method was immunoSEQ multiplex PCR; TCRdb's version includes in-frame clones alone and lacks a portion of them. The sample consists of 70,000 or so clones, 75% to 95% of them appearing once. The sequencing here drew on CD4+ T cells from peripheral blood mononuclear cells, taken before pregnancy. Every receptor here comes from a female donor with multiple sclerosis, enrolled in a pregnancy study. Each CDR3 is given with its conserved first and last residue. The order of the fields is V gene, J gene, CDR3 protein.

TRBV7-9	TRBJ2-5	CASSPGTGGAETQYF
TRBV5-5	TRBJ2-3	CASSRNPTGADTQYF
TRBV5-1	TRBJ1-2	CASSRDTANYGYTF
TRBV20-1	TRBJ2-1	CSQSPHNEQFF
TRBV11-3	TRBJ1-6	CASSDTGNSPLHF
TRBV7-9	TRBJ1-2	CASSLARAGGESNYGYTF
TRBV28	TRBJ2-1	CASSLSASGGNEQFF
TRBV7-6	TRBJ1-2	CASSLTGVPNYGYTF
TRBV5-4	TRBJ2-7	CASSLGLAGETYEQYF
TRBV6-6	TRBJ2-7	CASSPTGIRYEQYF
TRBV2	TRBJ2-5	CASSQGEETQYF
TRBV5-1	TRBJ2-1	CASSLVYRGRPHEQFF
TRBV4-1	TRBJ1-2	CASSQVNRGYGYTF
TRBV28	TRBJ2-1	CASLRQGRDEQFF
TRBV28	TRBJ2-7	CASSTTGLAGGPPSYEQYF
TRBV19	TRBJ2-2	CASNQRGTGELFF
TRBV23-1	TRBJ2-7	CASRTGARVYEQYF
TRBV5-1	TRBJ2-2	CASSLTGVETGELFF
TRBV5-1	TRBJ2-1	CASSLGGRVAYNEQFF
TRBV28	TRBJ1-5	CASTGTLSNQPQHF
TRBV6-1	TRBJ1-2	CASRDRRNLYGYTF
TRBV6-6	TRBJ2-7	CASSSLAGEQYF
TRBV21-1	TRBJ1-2	CASSKGCPTGPYGYTF
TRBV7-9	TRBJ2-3	CASRRAGTSTDTQYF
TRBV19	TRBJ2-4	CASSIDRRGGNIQYF
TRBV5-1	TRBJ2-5	CASSLGDRPQETQYF
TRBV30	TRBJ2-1	CAWEPDYTNNNEQFF
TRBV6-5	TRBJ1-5	CASTPGQGGSQPQHF
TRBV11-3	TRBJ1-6	CASSFRQGSYNSPLHF
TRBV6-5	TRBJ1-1	CASSYSGGINTEAFF
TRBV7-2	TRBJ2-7	CASSKTSYEQYF
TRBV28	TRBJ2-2	CASRPTGSKPGELFF
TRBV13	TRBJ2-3	CASGAGVSTDTQYF
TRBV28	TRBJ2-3	CASSRSGVQDTQYF
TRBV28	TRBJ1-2	CASRYLKPGQGGDLVYGYTF
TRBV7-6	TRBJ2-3	CASSRTSGVQDTQYF
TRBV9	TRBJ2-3	CASSLRTGVNTDTQYF
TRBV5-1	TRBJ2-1	CASSAVAGNYNEQFF
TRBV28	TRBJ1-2	CASSGGQENYGYTF
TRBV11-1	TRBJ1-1	CASSRNRENTEAFF
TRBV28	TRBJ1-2	CASSPTREYGYTF
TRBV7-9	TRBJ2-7	CASSLEGLAGASYEQYF
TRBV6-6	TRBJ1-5	CASRGRGNGNQPQHF
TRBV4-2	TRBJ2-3	CASSQRLAGEDTDTQYF
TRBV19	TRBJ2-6	CASRTTGDTGANVLTF
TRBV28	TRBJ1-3	CASSWTGIGNTIYF
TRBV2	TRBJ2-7	CASSRFAGGSYEQYF
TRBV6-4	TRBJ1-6	CASRRTGLGNSPLHF